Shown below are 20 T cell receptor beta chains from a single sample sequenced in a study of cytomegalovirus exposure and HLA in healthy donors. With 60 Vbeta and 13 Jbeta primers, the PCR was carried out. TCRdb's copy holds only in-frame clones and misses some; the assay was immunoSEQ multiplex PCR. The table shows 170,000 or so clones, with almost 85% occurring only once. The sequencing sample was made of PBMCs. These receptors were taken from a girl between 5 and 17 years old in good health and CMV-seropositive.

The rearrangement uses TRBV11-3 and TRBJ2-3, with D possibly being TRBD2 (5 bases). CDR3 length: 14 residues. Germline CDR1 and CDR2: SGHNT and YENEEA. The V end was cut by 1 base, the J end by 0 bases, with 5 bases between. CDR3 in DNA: TGTGCCAGCAGCTTAGGAGGGAGCACAGATACGCAGTATTTT. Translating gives CASSLGGSTDTQYF.

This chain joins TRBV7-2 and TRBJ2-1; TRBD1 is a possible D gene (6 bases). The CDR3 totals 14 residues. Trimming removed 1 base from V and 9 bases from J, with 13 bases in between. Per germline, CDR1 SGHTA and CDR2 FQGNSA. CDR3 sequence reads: CASSLDPGQIEQFF. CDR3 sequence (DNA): TGTGCCAGCAGCTTAGACCCCGGACAGATTGAGCAGTTCTTC.

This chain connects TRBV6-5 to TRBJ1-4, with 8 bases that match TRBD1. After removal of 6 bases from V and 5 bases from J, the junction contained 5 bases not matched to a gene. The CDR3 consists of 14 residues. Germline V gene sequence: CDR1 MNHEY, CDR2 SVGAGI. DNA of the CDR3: TGTGCCAGCAGCTTTACAGGGGGGAATGAAAAACTGTTTTTT. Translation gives CASSFTGGNEKLFF.

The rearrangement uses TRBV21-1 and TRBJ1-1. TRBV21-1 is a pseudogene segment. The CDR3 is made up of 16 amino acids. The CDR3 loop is CASSKVHRCMNTEAFF. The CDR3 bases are TGTGCCAGCAGCAAAGTGCATAGATGTATGAACACTGAAGCTTTCTTT.

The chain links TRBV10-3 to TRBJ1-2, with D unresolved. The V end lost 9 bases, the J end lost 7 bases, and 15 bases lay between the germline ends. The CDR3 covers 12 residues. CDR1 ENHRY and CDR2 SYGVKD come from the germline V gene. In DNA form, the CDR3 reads TGTGCCATAGGACGCTTAGAGGGTGGCTACACCTTC. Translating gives CAIGRLEGGYTF.

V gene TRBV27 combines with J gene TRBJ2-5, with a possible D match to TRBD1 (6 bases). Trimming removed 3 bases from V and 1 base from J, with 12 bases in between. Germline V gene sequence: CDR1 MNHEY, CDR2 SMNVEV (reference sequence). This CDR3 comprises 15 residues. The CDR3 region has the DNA TGTGCCAGCAGTTTGTACCAGGACAGCCAAGAGACCCAGTACTTC. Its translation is CASSLYQDSQETQYF.

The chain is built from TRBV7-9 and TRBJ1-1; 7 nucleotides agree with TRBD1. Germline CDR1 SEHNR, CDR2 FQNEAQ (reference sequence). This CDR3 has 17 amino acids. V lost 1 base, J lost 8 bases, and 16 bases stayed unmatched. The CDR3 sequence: CASSLVRLGQIRTEAFF. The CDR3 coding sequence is TGTGCCAGCAGCTTAGTTCGTCTGGGACAGATCCGAACGGAAGCTTTCTTT.

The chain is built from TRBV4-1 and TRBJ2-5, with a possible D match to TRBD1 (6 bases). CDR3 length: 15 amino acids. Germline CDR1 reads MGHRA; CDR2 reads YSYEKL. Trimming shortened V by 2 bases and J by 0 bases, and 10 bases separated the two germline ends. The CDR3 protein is CASSQRTDNQETQYF. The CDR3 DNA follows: TGCGCCAGCAGCCAAAGGACAGACAACCAAGAGACCCAGTACTTC.

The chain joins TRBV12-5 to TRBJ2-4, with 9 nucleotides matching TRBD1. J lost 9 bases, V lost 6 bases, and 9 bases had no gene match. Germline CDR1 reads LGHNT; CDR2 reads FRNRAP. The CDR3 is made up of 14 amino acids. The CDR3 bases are TGTGCTAGTGGGCCCGGGACAGGGCCTTTCATTCAGTACTTC. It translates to CASGPGTGPFIQYF.

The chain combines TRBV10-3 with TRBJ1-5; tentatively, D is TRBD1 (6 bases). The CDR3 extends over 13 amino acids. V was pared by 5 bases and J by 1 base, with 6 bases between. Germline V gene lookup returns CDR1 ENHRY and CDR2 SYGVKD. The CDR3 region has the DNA TGTGCCATCAGTCAGGGGAGCAATCAGCCCCAGCATTTT. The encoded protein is CAISQGSNQPQHF.

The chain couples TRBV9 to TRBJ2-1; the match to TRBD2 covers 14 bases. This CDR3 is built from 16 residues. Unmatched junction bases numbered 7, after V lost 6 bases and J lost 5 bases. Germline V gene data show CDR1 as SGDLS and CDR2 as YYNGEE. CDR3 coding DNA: TGTGCCAGCACCCCCCCGGGACTAGCGGGGGACAATGAGCAGTTCTTC. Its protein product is CASTPPGLAGDNEQFF.

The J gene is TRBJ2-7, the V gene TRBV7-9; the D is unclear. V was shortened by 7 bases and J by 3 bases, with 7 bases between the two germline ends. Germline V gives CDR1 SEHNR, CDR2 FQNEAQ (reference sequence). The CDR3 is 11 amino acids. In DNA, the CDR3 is TGTGCCAGCACCGGTGGCTACGAGCAGTACTTC. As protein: CASTGGYEQYF.

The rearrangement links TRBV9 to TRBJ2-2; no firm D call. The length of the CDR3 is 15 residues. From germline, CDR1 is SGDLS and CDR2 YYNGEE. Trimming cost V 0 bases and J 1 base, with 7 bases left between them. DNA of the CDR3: TGTGCCAGCAGCGTAGGGCCGAAGAACACCGGGGAGCTGTTTTTT. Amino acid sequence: CASSVGPKNTGELFF.

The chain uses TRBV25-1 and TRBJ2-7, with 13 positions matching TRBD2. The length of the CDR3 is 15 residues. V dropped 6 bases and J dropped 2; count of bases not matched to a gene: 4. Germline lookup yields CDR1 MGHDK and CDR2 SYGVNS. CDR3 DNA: TGTGCCAGCAGGGCCGGGACTAGCGGGGCCTACGAGCAGTACTTC. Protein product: CASRAGTSGAYEQYF.

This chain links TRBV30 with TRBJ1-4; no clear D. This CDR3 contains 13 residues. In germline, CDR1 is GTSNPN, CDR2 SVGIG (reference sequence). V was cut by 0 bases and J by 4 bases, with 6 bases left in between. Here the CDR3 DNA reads TGTGCCTGGAGTGTTCGTTATAATGAAAAACTGTTTTTT. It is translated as CAWSVRYNEKLFF.

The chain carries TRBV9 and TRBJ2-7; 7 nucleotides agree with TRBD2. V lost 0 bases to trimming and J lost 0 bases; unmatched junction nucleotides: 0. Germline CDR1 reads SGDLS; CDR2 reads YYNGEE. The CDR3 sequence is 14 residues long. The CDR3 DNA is TGTGCCAGCAGCGTAGGCGGGAGCTCCTACGAGCAGTACTTC. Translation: CASSVGGSSYEQYF.

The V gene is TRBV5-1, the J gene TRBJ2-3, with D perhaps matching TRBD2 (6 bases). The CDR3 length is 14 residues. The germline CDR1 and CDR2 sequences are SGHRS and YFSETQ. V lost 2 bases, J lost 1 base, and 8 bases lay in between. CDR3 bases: TGCGCCAGCAGCTTCGGGGGTGGCACAGATACGCAGTATTTT. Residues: CASSFGGGTDTQYF.

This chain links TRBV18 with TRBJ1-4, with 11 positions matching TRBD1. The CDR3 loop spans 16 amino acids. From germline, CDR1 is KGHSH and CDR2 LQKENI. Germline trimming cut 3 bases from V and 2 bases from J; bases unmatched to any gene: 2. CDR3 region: CASSPDRGPTNEKLFF. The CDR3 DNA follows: TGTGCCAGCTCACCGGACAGGGGGCCCACTAATGAAAAACTGTTTTTT.

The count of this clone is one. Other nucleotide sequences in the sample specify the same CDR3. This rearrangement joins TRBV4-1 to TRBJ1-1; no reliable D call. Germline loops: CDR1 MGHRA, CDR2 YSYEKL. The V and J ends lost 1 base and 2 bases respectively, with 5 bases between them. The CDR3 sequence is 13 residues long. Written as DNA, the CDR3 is TGCGCCAGCAGCCAAGTTAGAAACACTGAAGCTTTCTTT. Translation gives CASSQVRNTEAFF.

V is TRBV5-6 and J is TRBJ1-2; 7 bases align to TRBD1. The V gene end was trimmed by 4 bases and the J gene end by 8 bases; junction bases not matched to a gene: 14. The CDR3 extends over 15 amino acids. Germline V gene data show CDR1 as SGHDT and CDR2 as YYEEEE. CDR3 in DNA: TGTGCCAGCAGCCCCAGGGGACAGATTCCCCTCGGCTACACCTTC. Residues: CASSPRGQIPLGYTF.